Following are 26 T cell receptor beta chains from one sample sequenced in a study of T cells after yellow fever vaccination. A single record per CDR3 protein comes from TCRdb applying MiXCR to the 5' RACE reads. The table shows some 500,000 distinct CDR3 sequences, with around an eighth occurring only once. The sample consisted of PBMCs, taken on the day of the yellow fever booster vaccination. The receptors stem from a man aged 25-40 years who received the YFV17D yellow fever vaccine.

The chain uses TRBV6-6 and TRBJ2-1, with 8 nucleotides matching TRBD2. Germline CDR1 MNHNY, CDR2 SVGAGI (reference sequence). The CDR3 runs 11 residues. Trimming took 3 bases from V and 12 from J; bases not matched to a gene: 1. The CDR3 loop is CASSYSGMQFF. The CDR3, as DNA: TGTGCCAGCAGTTATAGCGGGATGCAGTTCTTC.

This clonotype was detected a few times. The chain is built from TRBV12-3 or TRBV12-4 and TRBJ1-1, with D hard to call. The CDR3 runs to 15 residues. The V end lost 4 bases, the J end lost 6 bases, and 18 bases lay between the germline ends. The CDR3 nucleotides read TGTGCCAGCAGTTCCAGTCAATTTTCAGCATCTGAAGCTTTCTTT. As protein: CASSSSQFSASEAFF.

The chain uses TRBV20-1 and TRBJ2-4; 8 bases are shared with TRBD1. Trimming removed 7 bases from V and 1 base from J; junction bases left unmatched: 15. The length of the CDR3 is 17 residues. Per germline, CDR1 DFQATT and CDR2 SNEGSKA (reference sequence). The chain's CDR3 is CSVPGQVRMVAKNIQYF. CDR3 bases: TGCAGTGTTCCGGGACAGGTTCGGATGGTGGCCAAAAACATTCAGTACTTC.

This clonotype was seen only a few times. This chain connects TRBV28 to TRBJ2-7, with D possibly being TRBD1 (6 bases). The V end lost 3 bases, the J end lost 0 bases, and 12 bases lay between the germline ends. This CDR3 is 15 amino acids long. Germline V CDR1 and CDR2: MDHEN, SYDVKM. The DNA of the CDR3 is TGTGCCAGCAGTTTTGGACAGCCGAGCTCCTACGAGCAGTACTTC. Protein: CASSFGQPSSYEQYF.

This clonotype was observed a few times. The V call is TRBV9, the J call TRBJ2-1; D is possibly TRBD2 (6 bases). The CDR3 covers 13 residues. The V end was cut by 0 bases, the J end by 7 bases, with 8 bases between. CDR1 and CDR2 (germline): SGDLS, YYNGEE. The CDR3 DNA follows: TGTGCCAGCAGCGTAGGGGCGGGAAATGAGCAGTTCTTC. This sequence encodes CASSVGAGNEQFF.

The sample holds a few counts of this clonotype. The chain couples TRBV4-3 to TRBJ2-6; TRBD2 aligns across 13 bases. Trimming cost V 0 bases and J 4 bases; bases outside gene matches: 9. The CDR3 runs 20 residues. The germline V gene encodes CDR1 LGHNA and CDR2 YSLEER. The CDR3 nucleotides are TGCGCCAGCAGCCAAGAACCAACTAGCGGGAGGGTAACCGGGGCCAACGTCCTGACTTTC. Amino acid sequence: CASSQEPTSGRVTGANVLTF.

The chain employs TRBV7-2 and TRBJ2-1, with 7 bases lining up with TRBD2. Germline V gives CDR1 SGHTA, CDR2 FQGNSA. The CDR3 is made up of 15 amino acids. V lost 5 bases and J lost 3; bases outside the gene matches: 7. The CDR3 sequence: CASSLQRDFYNEQFF. DNA of the CDR3: TGTGCCAGCAGCCTACAGCGGGACTTCTACAATGAGCAGTTCTTC.

This clonotype appeared a few times. The rearrangement joins TRBV5-1 to TRBJ2-7, with D uncertain. The germline V gene has CDR1 SGHRS and CDR2 YFSETQ. Trimming cost V 4 bases and J 3 bases, with 14 bases left between them. CDR3 length equals 14 residues. The CDR3 reads CASSPSATYYEQYF. CDR3 sequence (DNA): TGCGCCAGCAGCCCCTCGGCCACGTACTACGAGCAGTACTTC.

This clonotype turned up a few times. The chain combines TRBV7-2 with TRBJ2-1; perhaps D is TRBD1 or TRBD2 (5 bases each). Trimming took off 5 bases at V and 9 bases at J, with 17 bases between the two ends. CDR1 SGHTA and CDR2 FQGNSA come from the germline V gene. The CDR3 extends over 14 amino acids. Written as DNA, the CDR3 is TGTGCCAGCAGCGTTGGGGGTGGGGTCGGTGAGCAGTTCTTC. This sequence encodes CASSVGGGVGEQFF.

V gene TRBV6-2 or TRBV6-3 combines with J gene TRBJ2-5; 12 bases fit TRBD1. The germline V gene has CDR1 MNHEY and CDR2 SVGEGT. The CDR3 covers 17 residues. V shed 5 bases, J shed 5 bases, and the junction held 12 bases outside the gene matches. The CDR3 spells CASSNRDRGPMAETQYF. In DNA, the CDR3 is TGTGCCAGCAGTAATCGGGACAGGGGGCCGATGGCGGAGACCCAGTACTTC.

The genes are TRBV28 and TRBJ2-3; maybe TRBD1 (6 bases). CDR1 and CDR2 (germline): MDHEN, SYDVKM. The CDR3 is 14 amino acids. Trimming pared 6 bases from V and 1 base from J, leaving 11 bases between. DNA for the CDR3: TGTGCCAGCAGCACTAACAGGGGCACAGATACGCAGTATTTT. Translation: CASSTNRGTDTQYF. The full variable domain, with the rest looked up from reference TRBV28 and TRBJ2-3, is DVKVTQSSRYLVKRTGEKVFLECVQDMDHENMFWYRQDPGLGLRLIYFSYDVKMKEKGDIPEGYSVSREKKERFSLILESASTNQTSMYLCASSTNRGTDTQYFGPGTRLTVL.

This clonotype was seen more than once but under ten times. V usage is TRBV20-1 and J usage is TRBJ2-2, with 7 bases fitting TRBD1. CDR1 is DFQATT and CDR2 is SNEGSKA in the germline V gene (reference sequence). With V trimmed by 7 bases and J by 6 bases, 5 bases remained unmatched. This CDR3 comprises 12 residues. The CDR3: CSVQGVAGELFF. CDR3 nucleotides: TGCAGTGTTCAGGGGGTGGCCGGGGAGCTGTTTTTT.

This clonotype was seen a few times. The V and J genes are TRBV7-3 and TRBJ2-1, with TRBD2 identical over 11 bases. V dropped 4 bases and J dropped 5; count of bases not matched to a gene: 4. Germline assignment: CDR1 SGHTA and CDR2 FQGTGA. The CDR3 extends over 15 amino acids. CDR3 region: CASSSGTSGHNEQFF. In DNA form, the CDR3 reads TGTGCCAGCAGCTCGGGGACTAGCGGCCACAATGAGCAGTTCTTC.

The genes are TRBV4-3 and TRBJ2-5; no reliable D call. Trimming took off 3 bases at V and 3 bases at J, with 14 bases between the two ends. This CDR3 has 15 amino acids. In germline, CDR1 is LGHNA, CDR2 YSLEER. The CDR3 protein is CASSHSLRAEETQYF. The DNA for the CDR3 is TGCGCCAGCAGCCATTCCCTCCGGGCCGAAGAGACCCAGTACTTC.

Ten or more counts support this clonotype. The chain joins TRBV4-3 to TRBJ2-2; no reliable D call. The V gene's germline CDR1 is LGHNA and CDR2 YSLEER. V was clipped by 3 bases and J by 3 bases, with 8 bases between them. The CDR3 is 14 residues long. The CDR3: CASSHPSHTGELFF. CDR3 DNA sequence: TGCGCCAGCAGCCATCCATCTCACACCGGGGAGCTGTTTTTT.

This clonotype was recorded a few times. This chain joins TRBV19 and TRBJ2-1; D gene ambiguous. The germline V gene encodes CDR1 LNHDA and CDR2 SQIVND (reference sequence). This CDR3 comprises 14 residues. The V and J ends lost 7 bases and 7 bases respectively, with 17 bases between them. CDR3 protein: CASNGILPRNEQFF. CDR3 bases: TGTGCCAGTAATGGGATTCTCCCGAGGAATGAGCAGTTCTTC.

The rearrangement links TRBV20-1 to TRBJ1-5; D is perhaps TRBD1 (6 bases). The CDR3 totals 18 residues. The V gene's germline CDR1 is DFQATT and CDR2 SNEGSKA (reference sequence). Deletions cut 0 bases from V and 3 bases from J, with 21 bases between. In nucleotides, the CDR3 is TGCAGTGCTAGAGATTTTCAAACCGGGACAAATTCCAATCAGCCCCAGCATTTT. It translates to CSARDFQTGTNSNQPQHF.

This clonotype was observed many times. The DNA of the CDR3 is TGTGCCAGCAGCCGGACTGGGACTACCGAGCAGTACTTC. Its translation is CASSRTGTTEQYF. The rearrangement joins TRBV7-6 to TRBJ2-7, with 7 bases fitting TRBD2. This CDR3 has 13 residues. The germline V gene has CDR1 SGHVS and CDR2 FNYEAQ. The J segment lost 6 bases and the V segment lost 5 bases, leaving 7 bases of the junction unmatched.

The chain combines TRBV24-1 with TRBJ2-3, with a weak D call TRBD1 (6 bases). CDR3 length: 13 amino acids. CDR1 KGHDR and CDR2 SFDVKD come from the germline V gene. Trimming removed 4 bases at V and 8 bases at J, with 12 bases between. This CDR3 reads CATSETPRGTQYF. The CDR3 DNA reads as TGTGCCACCAGTGAAACTCCCAGGGGTACGCAGTATTTT.

This clonotype was counted between two and nine times. This chain uses TRBV5-1 with TRBJ2-3, with a possible D match to TRBD2 (6 bases). V lost 4 bases and J lost 11, with 17 bases in between. The CDR3 totals 13 residues. Germline V gene lookup returns CDR1 SGHRS and CDR2 YFSETQ. CDR3 sequence (DNA): TGCGCCAGCAGCATCGGGACTTCGCGGGTGCAGTATTTT. It specifies CASSIGTSRVQYF.

The chain uses TRBV6-1 and TRBJ2-3, with TRBD2 matching 11 bases. CDR3 size: 16 residues. From germline, CDR1 is MNHNS and CDR2 SASEGT. The DNA for the CDR3 is TGTGCTAGCCGGCTAGCGGGAGGAGGAGTGTCAGATACGCAGTATTTT. Amino acids: CASRLAGGGVSDTQYF.

The chain carries TRBV28 and TRBJ2-2; D is undetermined. V lost 3 bases to trimming and J lost 5 bases, with 7 bases between them. Germline V gives CDR1 MDHEN, CDR2 SYDVKM. The CDR3 has 13 residues. The CDR3 sequence is CASSFAETGELFF. The CDR3 bases are TGTGCCAGCAGTTTCGCGGAAACCGGGGAGCTGTTTTTT.

There are a few counts of this clonotype. The chain uses TRBV29-1 and TRBJ1-2, with 12 nucleotides matching TRBD1. V shed 6 bases and J 6 bases; nucleotides not matched to a gene: 11. Germline CDR1 SQVTM, CDR2 ANQGSEA. The CDR3 extends over 15 amino acids. CDR3 residues: CSVRSGTGGADGYTF. The CDR3 DNA reads TGCAGCGTACGTTCCGGGACAGGGGGCGCTGATGGCTACACCTTC.

This clonotype was picked up a small number of times. The chain uses TRBV12-3 or TRBV12-4 and TRBJ2-1, with 7 nucleotides matching TRBD2. The CDR3 runs 16 residues. V lost 3 bases to trimming and J lost 5 bases; unmatched junction nucleotides: 10. CDR3 nucleotides: TGTGCCAGCAGTTTCAGGCGGCTAGCGGATCACAATGAGCAGTTCTTC. It yields the protein CASSFRRLADHNEQFF.

This clonotype was counted between two and nine times. The chain carries TRBV7-2 and TRBJ2-2; D is possibly TRBD2 (6 bases). V was trimmed by 5 bases and J by 4 bases, leaving 17 bases between them. Germline values: CDR1 SGHTA, CDR2 FQGNSA. This CDR3 has 16 amino acids. The CDR3 nucleotides are TGTGCCAGCAGCCGAGGCGGGACTCCCTTCACCGGGGAGCTGTTTTTT. This codes for CASSRGGTPFTGELFF.

The CDR3, as DNA: TGTGCCAGCAGCGACAGACTAGCGGGATCCTACGAGCAGTACTTC. Translation gives CASSDRLAGSYEQYF. J is TRBJ2-7 and V is TRBV5-5, with 11 bases fitting TRBD2. The CDR3 contains 15 residues. V lost 4 bases to trimming and J lost 1 base; unmatched junction nucleotides: 4. The germline V gene encodes CDR1 SGHKS and CDR2 YYEKEE (reference sequence). Drawing the rest from reference TRBV5-5 and TRBJ2-7, the complete variable domain is DAGVTQSPTHLIKTRGQQVTLRCSPISGHKSVSWYQQVLGQGPQFIFQYYEKEERGRGNFPDRFSARQFPNYSSELNVNALLLGDSALYLCASSDRLAGSYEQYFGPGTRLTVT.